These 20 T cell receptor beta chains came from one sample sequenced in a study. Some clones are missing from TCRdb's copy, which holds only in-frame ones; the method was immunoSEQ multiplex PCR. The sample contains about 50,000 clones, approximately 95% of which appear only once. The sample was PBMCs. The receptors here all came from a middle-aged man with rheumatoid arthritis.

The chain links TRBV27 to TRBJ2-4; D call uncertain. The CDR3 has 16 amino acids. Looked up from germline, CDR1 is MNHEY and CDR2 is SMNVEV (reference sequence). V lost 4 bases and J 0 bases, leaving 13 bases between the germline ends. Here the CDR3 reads CASSSTLLLAKNIQYF. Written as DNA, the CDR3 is TGTGCCAGCAGTTCCACCCTCCTCCTAGCCAAAAACATTCAGTACTTC.

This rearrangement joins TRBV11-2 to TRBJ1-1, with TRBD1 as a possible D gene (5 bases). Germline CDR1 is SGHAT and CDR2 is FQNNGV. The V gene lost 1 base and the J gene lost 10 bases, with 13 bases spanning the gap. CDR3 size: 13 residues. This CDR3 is CASSLGQGLGAFF. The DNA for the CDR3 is TGTGCCAGCAGCTTAGGCCAGGGTTTAGGAGCTTTCTTT. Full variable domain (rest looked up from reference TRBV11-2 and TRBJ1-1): EAGVAQSPRYKIIEKRQSVAFWCNPISGHATLYWYQQILGQGPKLLIQFQNNGVVDDSQLPKDRFSAERLKGVDSTLKIQPAKLEDSAVYLCASSLGQGLGAFFGQGTRLTVV.

In DNA, the CDR3 is TGTGCCAGCAGCCCCCGGGGAAACAATCAGCCCCAGCATTTT. Encoded protein: CASSPRGNNQPQHF. The V and J genes are TRBV28 and TRBJ1-5; D is unresolved. The V gene's germline CDR1 is MDHEN and CDR2 SYDVKM. Trimming pared 6 bases from V and 3 bases from J, leaving 12 bases between. This CDR3 is built from 14 residues.

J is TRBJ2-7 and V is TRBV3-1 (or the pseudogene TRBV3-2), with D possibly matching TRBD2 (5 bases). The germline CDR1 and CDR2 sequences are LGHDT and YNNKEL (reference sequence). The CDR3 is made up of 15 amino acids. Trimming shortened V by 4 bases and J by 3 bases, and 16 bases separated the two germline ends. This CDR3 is CASSPSGGEFYEQYF. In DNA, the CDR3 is TGTGCCAGCAGCCCTTCGGGTGGGGAGTTCTACGAGCAGTACTTC.

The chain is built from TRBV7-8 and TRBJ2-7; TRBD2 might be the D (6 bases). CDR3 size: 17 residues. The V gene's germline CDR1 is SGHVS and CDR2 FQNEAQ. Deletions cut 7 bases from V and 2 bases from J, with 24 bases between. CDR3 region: CASTFFGGSSLPYEQYF. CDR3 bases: TGTGCCAGCACCTTCTTTGGAGGGAGCAGCCTTCCCTACGAGCAGTACTTC.

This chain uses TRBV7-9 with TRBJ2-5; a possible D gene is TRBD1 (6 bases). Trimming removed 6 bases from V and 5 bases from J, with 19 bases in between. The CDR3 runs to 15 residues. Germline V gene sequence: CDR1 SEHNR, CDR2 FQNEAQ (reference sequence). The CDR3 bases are TGTGCCAGCAGGCCTTACAGGGAGTCGGCCGAGACCCAGTACTTC. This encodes CASRPYRESAETQYF.

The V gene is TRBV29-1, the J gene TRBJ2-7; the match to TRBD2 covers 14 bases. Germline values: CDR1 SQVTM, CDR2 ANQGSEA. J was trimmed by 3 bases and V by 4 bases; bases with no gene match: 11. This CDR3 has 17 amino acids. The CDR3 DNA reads TGCAGCGTTGGGGGACTAGCGGGAGTCCCTGAAAACTACGAGCAGTACTTC. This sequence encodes CSVGGLAGVPENYEQYF.

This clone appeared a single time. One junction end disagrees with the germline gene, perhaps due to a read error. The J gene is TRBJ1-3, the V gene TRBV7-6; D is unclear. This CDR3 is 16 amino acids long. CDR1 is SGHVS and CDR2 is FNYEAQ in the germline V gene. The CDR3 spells CASSIAVPSAGNTIYF. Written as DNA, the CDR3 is TGTGCCAGCAGCATAGCGGTCCCTTCTGCTGGAAACACCATATATTTT.

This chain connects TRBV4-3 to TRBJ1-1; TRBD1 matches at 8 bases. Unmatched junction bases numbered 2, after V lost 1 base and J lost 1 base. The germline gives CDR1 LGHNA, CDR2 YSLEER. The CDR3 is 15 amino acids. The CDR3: CASSQGGTGNTEAFF. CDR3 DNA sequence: TGCGCCAGCAGCCAAGGGGGGACAGGGAACACTGAAGCTTTCTTT.

CDR3 loop: CSARDGRYNEQFF. In nucleotides, the CDR3 is TGCAGCGCCCGTGACGGACGGTACAATGAGCAGTTCTTC. This chain joins TRBV29-1 and TRBJ2-1, with D hard to call. The CDR3 has 13 residues. Germline CDR1 reads SQVTM; CDR2 reads ANQGSEA. V gave up 7 bases and J gave up 4 bases, with 14 bases separating them.

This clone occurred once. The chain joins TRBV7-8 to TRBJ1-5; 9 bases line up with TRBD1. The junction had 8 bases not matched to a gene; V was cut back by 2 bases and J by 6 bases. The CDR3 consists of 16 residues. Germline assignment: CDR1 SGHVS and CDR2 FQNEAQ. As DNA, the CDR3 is TGTGCCAGCAGCTTAAGTAGGACAGGGGTTCGTCAGCCCCAGCATTTT. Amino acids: CASSLSRTGVRQPQHF.

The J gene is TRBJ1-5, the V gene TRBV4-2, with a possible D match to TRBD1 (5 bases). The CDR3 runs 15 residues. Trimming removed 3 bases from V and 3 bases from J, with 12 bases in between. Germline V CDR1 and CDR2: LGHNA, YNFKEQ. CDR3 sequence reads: CASSQPDRDNQPQHF. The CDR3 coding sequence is TGTGCCAGCAGCCAGCCCGACAGAGACAATCAGCCCCAGCATTTT.

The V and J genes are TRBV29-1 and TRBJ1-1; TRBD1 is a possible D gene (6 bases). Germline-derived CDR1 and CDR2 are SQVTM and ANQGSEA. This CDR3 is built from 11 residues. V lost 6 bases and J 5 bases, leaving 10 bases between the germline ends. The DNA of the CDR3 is TGCAGCGTGCACAGGGAAACTGAAGCTTTCTTT. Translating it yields CSVHRETEAFF.

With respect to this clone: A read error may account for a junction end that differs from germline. The chain's CDR3 is CASSLSGALNSGYTF. The CDR3 nucleotides read TGTGCCAGCAGCTTATCAGGGGCGCTAAACTCTGGCTACACCTTC. The chain joins TRBV7-6 to TRBJ1-2, with D possibly matching TRBD1 (6 bases). Per germline, CDR1 SGHVS and CDR2 FNYEAQ. This CDR3 contains 15 residues.

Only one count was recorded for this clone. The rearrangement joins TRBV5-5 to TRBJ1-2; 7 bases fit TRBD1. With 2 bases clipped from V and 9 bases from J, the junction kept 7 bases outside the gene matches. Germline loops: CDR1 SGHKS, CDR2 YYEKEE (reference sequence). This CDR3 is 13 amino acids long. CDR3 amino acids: CASSFGQDLSYTF. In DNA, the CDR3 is TGTGCCAGCAGCTTTGGACAGGACTTAAGCTACACCTTC. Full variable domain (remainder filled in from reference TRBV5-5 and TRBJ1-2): DAGVTQSPTHLIKTRGQQVTLRCSPISGHKSVSWYQQVLGQGPQFIFQYYEKEERGRGNFPDRFSARQFPNYSSELNVNALLLGDSALYLCASSFGQDLSYTFGSGTRLTVV.

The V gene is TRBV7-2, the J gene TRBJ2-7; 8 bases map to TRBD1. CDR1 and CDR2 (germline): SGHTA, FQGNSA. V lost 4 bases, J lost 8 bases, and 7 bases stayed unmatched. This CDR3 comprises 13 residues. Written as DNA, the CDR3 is TGTGCCAGCAGCTCCGGGACAGGATACCAGCAGTACTTC. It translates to CASSSGTGYQQYF.

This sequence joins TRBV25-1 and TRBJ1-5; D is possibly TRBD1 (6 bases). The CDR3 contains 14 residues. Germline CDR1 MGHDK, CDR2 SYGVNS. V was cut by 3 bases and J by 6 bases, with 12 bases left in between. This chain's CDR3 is CASSEPGGGQPQHF. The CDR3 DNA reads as TGTGCCAGCAGTGAGCCTGGGGGCGGTCAGCCCCAGCATTTT.

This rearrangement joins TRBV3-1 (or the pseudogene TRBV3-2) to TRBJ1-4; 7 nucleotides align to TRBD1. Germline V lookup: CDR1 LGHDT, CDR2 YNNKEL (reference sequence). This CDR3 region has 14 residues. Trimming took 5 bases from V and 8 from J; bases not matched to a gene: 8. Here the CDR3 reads CASSDRVQEEKLFF. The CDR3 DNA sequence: TGTGCCAGCAGCGACAGGGTTCAAGAGGAAAAACTGTTTTTT.

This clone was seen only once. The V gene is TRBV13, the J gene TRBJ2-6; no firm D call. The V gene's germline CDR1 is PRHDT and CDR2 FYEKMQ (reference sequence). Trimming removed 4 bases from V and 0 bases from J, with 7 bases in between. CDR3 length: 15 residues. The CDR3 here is CASSSQSSGANVLTF. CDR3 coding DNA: TGTGCCAGCAGCTCCCAGAGCTCTGGGGCCAACGTCCTGACTTTC.

The CDR3 DNA is TGTGCCAGTAGTGCCCGAGTAGGAATGAACACTGAAGCTTTCTTT. Translating it yields CASSARVGMNTEAFF. The rearrangement uses TRBV19 and TRBJ1-1; D gene ambiguous. The CDR3 is made up of 15 amino acids. Germline CDR1 is LNHDA and CDR2 is SQIVND (reference sequence). The V end lost 5 bases, the J end lost 0 bases, and 13 bases lay between the germline ends.